This TCR beta chain derives from a study of response to subunit inactivated influenza vaccine. Study-wide results and caveats: It was the authors' suggestion that each seasonal influenza vaccination recruits few new T cells.

For this clonotype: Antigen unknown.

TCRdb used MiXCR to reprocess the RT-PCR reads, holding one entry per CDR3 protein. Here the sample spans about 500,000 distinct CDR3 sequences, 16% being singletons. Germline V gene sequence: CDR1 MNHEY, CDR2 SVGEGT. Deletions cut 0 bases from V and 4 bases from J, with 12 bases between. The CDR3 is 15 amino acids. The chain employs TRBV6-2 or TRBV6-3 and TRBJ1-2; D not certain. The TCR was taken from a man aged 50-75 years who received an inactivated influenza vaccine. Source: CD4+ T cells sorted from PBMCs, taken roughly 24 months after vaccination. The CDR3 here is CASSYSNNWSYGYTF. CDR3 DNA sequence: TGTGCCAGCAGTTACTCCAACAACTGGTCCTATGGCTACACCTTC.